The clone carrying this TCR beta chain turned up a few times. Its antigen is undetermined. Clones were read by immunoSEQ multiplex PCR, and TCRdb kept only the in-frame ones, dropping some. The sample holds a few hundred thousand clones; 70% to 80% are singletons and the top ten take about 12%. This entry is derived from a study of shared clonotypes between healthy human individuals. Background on the study: Researchers drew samples from two women and three men aged 18 to 49.

Study-level results: Genetic and exposure-history diversity was limited by the few donors.

The CDR3 is 14 residues long. Trimming shortened V by 7 bases and J by 2 bases, and 15 bases separated the two germline ends. In germline, CDR1 is MNHNS, CDR2 SASEGT. Sequencing was done on a sample of PBMCs. This receptor was identified in a woman aged 40-49 years in good health. Some clones in this sample may be carry-over from other donors' samples. The V and J genes are TRBV6-1 and TRBJ2-7; D is uncertain. Here the CDR3 DNA reads TGTGCCAGCACACGTAAGGAAAACGCCTACGAGCAGTACTTC. Amino acid sequence: CASTRKENAYEQYF.